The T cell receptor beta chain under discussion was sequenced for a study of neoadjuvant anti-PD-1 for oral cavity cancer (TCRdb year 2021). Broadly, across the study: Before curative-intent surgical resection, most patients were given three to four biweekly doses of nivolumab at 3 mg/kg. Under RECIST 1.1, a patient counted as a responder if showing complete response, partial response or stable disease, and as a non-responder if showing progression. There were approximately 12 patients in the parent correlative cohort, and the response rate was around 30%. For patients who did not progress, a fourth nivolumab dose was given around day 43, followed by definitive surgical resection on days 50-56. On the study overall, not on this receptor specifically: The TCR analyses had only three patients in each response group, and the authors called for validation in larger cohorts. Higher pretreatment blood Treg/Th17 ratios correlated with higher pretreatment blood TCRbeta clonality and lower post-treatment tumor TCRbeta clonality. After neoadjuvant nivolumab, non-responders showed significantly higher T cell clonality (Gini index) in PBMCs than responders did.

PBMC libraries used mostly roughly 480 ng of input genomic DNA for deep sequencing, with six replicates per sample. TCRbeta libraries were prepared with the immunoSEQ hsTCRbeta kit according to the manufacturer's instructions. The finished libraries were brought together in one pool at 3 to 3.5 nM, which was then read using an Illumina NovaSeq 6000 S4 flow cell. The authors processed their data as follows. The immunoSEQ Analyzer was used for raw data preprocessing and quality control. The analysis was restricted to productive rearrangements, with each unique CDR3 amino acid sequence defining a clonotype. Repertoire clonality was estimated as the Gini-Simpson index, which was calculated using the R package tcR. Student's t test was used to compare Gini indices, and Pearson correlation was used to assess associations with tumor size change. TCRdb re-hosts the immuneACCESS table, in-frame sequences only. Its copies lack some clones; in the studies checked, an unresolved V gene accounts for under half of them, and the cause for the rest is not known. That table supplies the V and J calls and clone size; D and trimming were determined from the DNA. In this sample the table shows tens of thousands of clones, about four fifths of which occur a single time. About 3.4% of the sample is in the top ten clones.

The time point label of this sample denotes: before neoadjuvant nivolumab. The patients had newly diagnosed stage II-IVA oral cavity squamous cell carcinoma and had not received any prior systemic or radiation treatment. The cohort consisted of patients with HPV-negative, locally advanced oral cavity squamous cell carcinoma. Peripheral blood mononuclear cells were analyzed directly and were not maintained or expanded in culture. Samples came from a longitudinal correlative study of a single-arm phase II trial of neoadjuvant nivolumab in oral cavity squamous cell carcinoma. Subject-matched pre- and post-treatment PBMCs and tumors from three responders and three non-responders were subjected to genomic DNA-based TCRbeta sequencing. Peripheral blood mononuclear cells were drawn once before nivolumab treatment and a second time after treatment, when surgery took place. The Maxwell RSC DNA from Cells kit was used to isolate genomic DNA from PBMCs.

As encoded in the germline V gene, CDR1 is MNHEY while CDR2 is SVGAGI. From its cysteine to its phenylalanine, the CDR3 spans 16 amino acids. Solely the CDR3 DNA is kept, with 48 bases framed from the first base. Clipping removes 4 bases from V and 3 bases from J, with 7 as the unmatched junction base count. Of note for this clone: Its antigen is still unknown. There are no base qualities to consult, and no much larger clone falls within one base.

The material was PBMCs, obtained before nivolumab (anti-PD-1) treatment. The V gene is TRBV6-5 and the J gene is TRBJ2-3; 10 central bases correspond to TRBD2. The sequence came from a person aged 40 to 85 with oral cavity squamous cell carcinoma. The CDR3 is CASSFPSGSGTDTQYF. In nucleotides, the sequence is TGTGCCAGCAGTTTCCCTAGCGGGAGTGGTACAGATACGCAGTATTTT.